Reported below is one TCR beta chain. As yet, its antigen is unknown. The data are from a study of OX40 agonist ivuxolimab in advanced cancers. Profiling relied on immunoSEQ multiplex PCR, and the TCRdb table lists in-frame clones only, not all of them. The sample yields tens of thousands of clones, about nine tenths seen once. Study-level results: Clonal expansion by week 6 occurred in CD4+ and CD8+ blood T cells (at 0.1 to 3.0 mg/kg). Several nonresponders also turned out to have low normalized T-cell clonal expansion.

Germline CDR1 is SGHAT and CDR2 is FQNNGV. The CDR3 length is 17 residues. After removal of 6 bases from V and 6 bases from J, the junction contained 16 bases not matched to a gene. The clonotype comes from an adult with an advanced solid tumor such as melanoma, head and neck, liver or kidney cancer. The sample was CD4+ or CD8+ T cells sorted from blood, taken in a trial of the OX40 agonist ivuxolimab. The chain joins TRBV11-2 to TRBJ2-3; 9 nucleotides line up with TRBD1. The DNA of the CDR3 is TGTGCCAGCAGAAGCCGCAGGTGGGACAGGGTCGCCGATACGCAGTATTTT. This gives the protein CASRSRRWDRVADTQYF.